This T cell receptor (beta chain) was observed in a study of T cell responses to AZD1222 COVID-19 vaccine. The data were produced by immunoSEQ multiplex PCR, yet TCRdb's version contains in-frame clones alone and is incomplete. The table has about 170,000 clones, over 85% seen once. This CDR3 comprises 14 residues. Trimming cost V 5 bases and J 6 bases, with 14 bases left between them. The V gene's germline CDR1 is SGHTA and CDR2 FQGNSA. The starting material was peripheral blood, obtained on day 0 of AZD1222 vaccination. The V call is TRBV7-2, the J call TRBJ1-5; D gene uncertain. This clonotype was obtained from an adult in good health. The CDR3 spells CASSPREGGQPQHF. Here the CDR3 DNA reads TGTGCCAGCAGCCCCCGGGAGGGAGGTCAGCCCCAGCATTTT.